This paragraph covers one T cell receptor beta chain sequence. This CDR3 spans 13 amino acids. Germline V lookup: CDR1 LGHDT, CDR2 YNNKEL (reference sequence). Trimming took off 0 bases at V and 7 bases at J, with 7 bases between the two ends. This specimen belongs to a study of blood T cell repertoires in COVID-19. About the study: Italy, Spain and the United States were the sources of the convalescent and acute COVID-19 samples. T cells, B-cell-depleted T cells, or PBMCs supplied cDNA or gDNA.

Under the authors' procedure: The assay estimated nucleated cells by amplifying reference gene primers. The repertoire was sequenced with immunoSEQ multiplex PCR; TCRdb's copy has only in-frame clones and lacks some. V, J and clone size are those of that table, while D and trimming were read from the DNA. The repertoire holds about 58,000 clones, with roughly 79% as singletons. The chain uses TRBV3-1 (or the pseudogene TRBV3-2) and TRBJ1-5; D remains ambiguous. This receptor was obtained from a human donor in a cohort sampled during active COVID-19. Sequencing used peripheral blood. The DNA for the CDR3 is TGTGCCAGCAGCCAAGATCCGGTCCAGCCCCAGCATTTT. This gives the protein CASSQDPVQPQHF.